The next 9 T cell receptor beta chains were all read from a single sample in a study of blood T cells in healthy people across ages. For the second PCR, which ran for about 6 to 11 cycles, a sample-barcoded 5' primer and a J-beta primer mix were used. TCRdb redid the calling of the 5' RACE reads with MiXCR, one entry per CDR3 protein. The sample yields 1.5 million to 2 million distinct CDR3 sequences, about 50% seen once. The sample was blood. These receptors were obtained from a woman in her thirties or forties in good health.

The chain combines TRBV28 with TRBJ2-5; TRBD1 or TRBD2 may be the D gene (5 bases each). Germline V CDR1 and CDR2: MDHEN, SYDVKM. V lost 5 bases and J 10 bases, leaving 17 bases between the germline ends. This CDR3 contains 13 residues. CDR3 nucleotide sequence: TGTGCCAGCAGTCATGGGACCCAACAGGACCAGTACTTC. Translating it yields CASSHGTQQDQYF.

This clonotype was picked up a small number of times. The chain is built from TRBV10-2 and TRBJ2-5, with 9 bases aligning to TRBD1. Germline CDR1 WSHSY, CDR2 SAAADI. Trimming removed 1 base from V and 0 bases from J; junction bases left unmatched: 3. The CDR3 length is 16 residues. The CDR3, as DNA: TGCGCCAGCAGTGAGTTCGGGACAGGGAACCAAGAGACCCAGTACTTC. It translates to CASSEFGTGNQETQYF.

This clonotype came up many times. The rearrangement uses TRBV11-2 and TRBJ2-5; 9 positions agree with TRBD2. Trimming at V came to 4 bases and at J to 4 bases, leaving 16 bases not matched to a gene. The CDR3 covers 18 residues. Germline CDR1 reads SGHAT; CDR2 reads FQNNGV. The CDR3 region is CASSSVRFSGGARETQYF. CDR3 nucleotides: TGTGCCAGCAGCTCCGTACGGTTTAGCGGGGGAGCCAGAGAGACCCAGTACTTC.

This chain connects TRBV7-8 to TRBJ2-3; D perhaps matches TRBD2 (7 bases). The length of the CDR3 is 15 residues. V was pared by 5 bases and J by 6 bases, with 18 bases between. CDR1 and CDR2 from the germline V gene are SGHVS and FQNEAQ. The CDR3 bases are TGTGCCAGCAGCACCCAGGTCCGGGGGGCGGATACGCAGTATTTT. It codes for CASSTQVRGADTQYF.

This chain connects TRBV20-1 to TRBJ1-1; unclear D gene. The CDR3 length is 15 residues. V was cut by 3 bases and J by 3 bases, with 17 bases left in between. Germline V lookup: CDR1 DFQATT, CDR2 SNEGSKA (reference sequence). CDR3 loop: CSASHLRVTDTEAFF. For the CDR3, the DNA is TGCAGTGCTAGTCACCTTAGAGTTACAGACACTGAAGCTTTCTTT.

V gene TRBV7-2 combines with J gene TRBJ2-7; a possible D gene is TRBD2 (5 bases). Germline lookup yields CDR1 SGHTA and CDR2 FQGNSA. The CDR3 contains 15 residues. V was trimmed by 5 bases and J by 1 base, leaving 15 bases between them. CDR3 bases: TGTGCCAGCAGCGTCACTTTTGGACTGTCCTACGAGCAGTACTTC. Translated, it gives CASSVTFGLSYEQYF.

CDR3 in DNA: TGTGCCAGCAGTCCGAACAGTTACACTGAAGCTTTCTTT. Its translation is CASSPNSYTEAFF. This sequence joins TRBV27 and TRBJ1-1; D unresolved. V gave up 5 bases and J gave up 3 bases, with 10 bases separating them. The CDR3 extends over 13 amino acids. CDR1 MNHEY and CDR2 SMNVEV come from the germline V gene (reference sequence).

J is TRBJ2-1 and V is TRBV15; 14 bases agree with TRBD2. After removal of 1 base from V and 4 bases from J, the junction contained 6 bases not matched to a gene. Germline assignment: CDR1 LNHNV and CDR2 YYDKDF (reference sequence). This CDR3 region has 18 residues. For the CDR3, the DNA is TGTGCCACCAGCAGAGGACTAGCGGGGGGGCCGGATTACAATGAGCAGTTCTTC. Amino acids: CATSRGLAGGPDYNEQFF.

The chain couples TRBV29-1 to TRBJ2-2; unclear D gene. Germline CDR1 and CDR2: SQVTM and ANQGSEA. The CDR3 consists of 13 residues. V dropped 6 bases and J dropped 6 bases, with 14 bases sitting between them. The CDR3 loop is CSVKGTVAGELFF. CDR3 nucleotides: TGCAGCGTCAAGGGTACAGTCGCCGGGGAGCTGTTTTTT.